The entry that follows covers one TCR beta chain sequence. These data originate in a study of neoadjuvant anti-PD-1 for oral cavity cancer. Overall study context: Before surgery, most patients got three to four biweekly 3 mg/kg nivolumab doses.

Measured with immunoSEQ multiplex PCR; TCRdb has only the in-frame clones, and not every one. In the table there are roughly 10,000 clones, 55% to 75% of which are singletons. Indicated time point: after neoadjuvant nivolumab, at surgical resection. Germline assignment: CDR1 LNHDA and CDR2 SQIVND (reference sequence). This CDR3 is built from 10 residues. The V end lost 8 bases, the J end lost 12 bases, and 13 bases lay between the germline ends. This sequence was found in a person aged 35-80 years with oral cavity squamous cell carcinoma. The sequences come from PBMCs, collected after nivolumab (anti-PD-1) treatment. The gene calls are TRBV19 and TRBJ1-1, with no clear D. DNA for the CDR3: TGTGCCAGTGGAAAGTCTGGGACTTTCTTT. Encoded protein: CASGKSGTFF.